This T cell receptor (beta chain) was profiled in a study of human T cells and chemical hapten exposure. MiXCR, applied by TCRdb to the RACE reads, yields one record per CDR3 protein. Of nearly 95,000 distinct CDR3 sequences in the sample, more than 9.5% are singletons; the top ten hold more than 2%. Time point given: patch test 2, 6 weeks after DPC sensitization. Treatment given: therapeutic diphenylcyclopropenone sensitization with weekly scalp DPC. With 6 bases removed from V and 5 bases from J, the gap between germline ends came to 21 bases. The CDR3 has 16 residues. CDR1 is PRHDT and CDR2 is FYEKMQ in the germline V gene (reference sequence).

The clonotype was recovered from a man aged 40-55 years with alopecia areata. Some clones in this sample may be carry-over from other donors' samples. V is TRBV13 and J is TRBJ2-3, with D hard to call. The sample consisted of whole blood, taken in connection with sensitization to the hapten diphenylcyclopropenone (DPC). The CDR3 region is CASSRRTPALGDTQYF. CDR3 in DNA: TGTGCCAGCAGTCGACGGACCCCGGCCCTTGGAGATACGCAGTATTTT.